This TCR beta chain was profiled in a study of blood T cell repertoires in COVID-19. Original processing notes: For nucleated cells, counts were estimated from reference gene primer amplification. Here immunoSEQ multiplex PCR was the method, and the copy in TCRdb shows in-frame clones only, minus some. V and J calls and clone size are given by that table; D and trimming were obtained from the DNA. Among 85,000 to 120,000 clones listed, 60% to 80% were seen once. V lost 7 bases and J 1 base, leaving 14 bases between the germline ends. Germline values: CDR1 SNHLY, CDR2 FYNNEI. The CDR3 extends over 15 amino acids.

The sequencing sample was made of peripheral blood. The chain links TRBV2 to TRBJ1-5; TRBD1 is a possible D gene (6 bases). This TCR was recovered from a human donor with acute or convalescent COVID-19. The donor label of this sample is uncertain. The DNA for the CDR3 is TGTGCCAGCAACCCGACAGGTCTGAGCAATCAGCCCCAGCATTTT. It encodes CASNPTGLSNQPQHF.